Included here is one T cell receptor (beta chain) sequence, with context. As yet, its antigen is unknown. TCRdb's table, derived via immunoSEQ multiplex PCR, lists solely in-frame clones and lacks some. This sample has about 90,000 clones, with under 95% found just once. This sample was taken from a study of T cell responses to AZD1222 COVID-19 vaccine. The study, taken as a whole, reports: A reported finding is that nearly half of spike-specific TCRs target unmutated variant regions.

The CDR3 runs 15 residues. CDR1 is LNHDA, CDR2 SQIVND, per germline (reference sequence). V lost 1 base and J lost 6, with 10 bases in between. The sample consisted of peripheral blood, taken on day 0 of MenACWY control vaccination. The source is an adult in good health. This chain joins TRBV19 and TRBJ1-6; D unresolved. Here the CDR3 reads CASSIGGIPNSPLHF. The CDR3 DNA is TGTGCCAGTAGTATAGGCGGGATTCCTAATTCACCCCTCCACTTT. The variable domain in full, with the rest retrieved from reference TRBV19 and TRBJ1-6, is DGGITQSPKYLFRKEGQNVTLSCEQNLNHDAMYWYRQDPGQGLRLIYYSQIVNDFQKGDIAEGYSVSREKKESFPLTVTSAQKNPTAFYLCASSIGGIPNSPLHFGNGTRLTVT.